A single sample is the source of the 13 T cell receptor beta chains below, sequenced in a study of blood T cell repertoires in COVID-19. Sequenced by immunoSEQ multiplex PCR; TCRdb stores in-frame clones only, minus some. The table lists about 210,000 clones, 85% of them singletons. Sequenced input: peripheral blood. Receptor source: a man between 50 and 59 years old with COVID-19, enrolled during active disease.

This chain connects TRBV18 to TRBJ2-6, with 10 bases lining up with TRBD1. The CDR3 spans 18 residues. The germline CDR1 and CDR2 sequences are KGHSH and LQKENI. V shed 3 bases and J 4 bases; nucleotides not matched to a gene: 9. Here the CDR3 reads CASSPVGTGVLGANVLTF. The DNA for the CDR3 is TGTGCCAGCTCACCGGTCGGGACAGGGGTATTGGGGGCCAACGTCCTGACTTTC.

The chain links TRBV11-1 to TRBJ2-7; the D is unclear. V dropped 4 bases and J dropped 7 bases, with 11 bases sitting between them. The CDR3 contains 12 residues. CDR1 and CDR2 from the germline V gene are SGHAT and FQDESV (reference sequence). CDR3 sequence (DNA): TGTGCCAGCAGCTCCGGTCCCCGGGAGCAGTACTTC. Protein product: CASSSGPREQYF. Full variable domain (outside the CDR3, taken from reference TRBV11-1 and TRBJ2-7): EAEVAQSPRYKITEKSQAVAFWCDPISGHATLYWYRQILGQGPELLVQFQDESVVDDSQLPKDRFSAERLKGVDSTLKIQPAELGDSAMYLCASSSGPREQYFGPGTRLTVT.

The CDR3 DNA reads TGTGCCAGCAGCCCGGGGGGGAGGGATCAGCCCCAGCATTTT. Encoded protein: CASSPGGRDQPQHF. V gene TRBV6-2 or TRBV6-3 combines with J gene TRBJ1-5, with D perhaps matching TRBD1 (5 bases). This CDR3 has 14 residues. Germline CDR1 and CDR2: MNHEY and SVGEGT. V was cut by 6 bases and J by 5 bases, with 14 bases left in between.

J is TRBJ2-5 and V is TRBV12-3 or TRBV12-4; D unclear. Trimming removed 0 bases at V and 9 bases at J, with 8 bases between. The CDR3 is made up of 12 amino acids. In DNA form, the CDR3 reads TGTGCCAGCAGTTTAGCCCACCGGGCCCAGTACTTC. This translates into CASSLAHRAQYF.

The CDR3 here is CASSVHAGKETQYF. Written as DNA, the CDR3 is TGTGCCAGCAGCGTACACGCGGGGAAAGAGACCCAGTACTTC. V is TRBV9 and J is TRBJ2-5, with D possibly being TRBD2 (6 bases). Deletions cut 1 base from V and 3 bases from J, with 10 bases between. Looked up from germline, CDR1 is SGDLS and CDR2 is YYNGEE. The CDR3 consists of 14 residues.

Only one count was recorded for this clone. This chain uses TRBV7-2 with TRBJ2-5; D not certain. The CDR3 totals 14 residues. The germline V gene has CDR1 SGHTA and CDR2 FQGNSA. Trimming took 0 bases from V and 1 from J, leaving 6 bases between them. The CDR3 region has the DNA TGTGCCAGCAGCTTAGCACCTACCCAAGAGACCCAGTACTTC. Protein: CASSLAPTQETQYF. The full variable domain, with the rest looked up from reference TRBV7-2 and TRBJ2-5, is GAGVSQSPSNKVTEKGKDVELRCDPISGHTALYWYRQSLGQGLEFLIYFQGNSAPDKSGLPSDRFSAERTGGSVSTLTIQRTQQEDSAVYLCASSLAPTQETQYFGPGTRLLVL.

The chain links TRBV3-1 (or the pseudogene TRBV3-2) to TRBJ2-1; 7 bases align to TRBD2. V shed 2 bases, J shed 4 bases, and the junction held 5 bases outside the gene matches. There are 15 residues in the CDR3. The germline V gene has CDR1 LGHDT and CDR2 YNNKEL (reference sequence). For the CDR3, the DNA is TGTGCCAGCAGCCAAACTAGGGAGGGGTACAATGAGCAGTTCTTC. It translates to CASSQTREGYNEQFF.

This rearrangement joins TRBV9 to TRBJ2-5, with TRBD2 identical over 11 bases. V lost 0 bases and J lost 5; bases outside the gene matches: 3. Germline CDR1 and CDR2: SGDLS and YYNGEE. This CDR3 spans 15 amino acids. Here the CDR3 DNA reads TGTGCCAGCAGCGTAGCACTAGCGGGGGTGGAGACCCAGTACTTC. It specifies CASSVALAGVETQYF.

The chain employs TRBV5-4 and TRBJ2-1; the match to TRBD2 covers 14 bases. From germline, CDR1 is SGHNT and CDR2 YYREEE (reference sequence). The V gene end was trimmed by 4 bases and the J gene end by 8 bases; junction bases not matched to a gene: 11. The CDR3 loop spans 17 amino acids. The CDR3 here is CASSLLGLAGGPDEQFF. In DNA form, the CDR3 reads TGTGCCAGCAGCCTACTAGGACTAGCGGGGGGCCCCGATGAGCAGTTCTTC.

The rearrangement uses TRBV4-1 and TRBJ1-3; possibly TRBD1 for D (5 bases). Per germline, CDR1 MGHRA and CDR2 YSYEKL. The CDR3 sequence is 16 residues long. The V end was cut by 0 bases, the J end by 2 bases, with 11 bases between. Here the CDR3 DNA reads TGCGCCAGCAGCCAAGAATCAGGGAGGGCTGGAAACACCATATATTTT. It yields the protein CASSQESGRAGNTIYF.

The V gene is TRBV6-5, the J gene TRBJ1-5; D is possibly TRBD1 (5 bases). The CDR3 covers 13 residues. Germline CDR1 reads MNHEY; CDR2 reads SVGAGI. V gave up 8 bases and J gave up 3 bases, with 11 bases separating them. In DNA, the CDR3 is TGTGCCAGCTCAGACAGTTACAATCAGCCCCAGCATTTT. This codes for CASSDSYNQPQHF.

The V gene is TRBV3-1 (or the pseudogene TRBV3-2), the J gene TRBJ1-3; D might be TRBD1 (6 bases). This CDR3 is built from 14 residues. Trimming pared 0 bases from V and 4 bases from J, leaving 7 bases between. Germline V lookup: CDR1 LGHDT, CDR2 YNNKEL (reference sequence). The CDR3 DNA follows: TGTGCCAGCAGCCAAGAGGACAGAGGAAACACCATATATTTT. Its translation: CASSQEDRGNTIYF.

This clone came up a few times. This sequence joins TRBV7-9 and TRBJ2-7, with 9 positions matching TRBD1. This CDR3 region has 14 residues. V trimming: 4 bases; J trimming: 4 bases; junction bases outside the gene matches: 5. Germline V gene lookup returns CDR1 SEHNR and CDR2 FQNEAQ (reference sequence). CDR3 protein: CASSSWDREYEQYF. For the CDR3, the DNA is TGTGCCAGCAGCTCCTGGGACAGGGAATACGAGCAGTACTTC.